A single sample is the source of the 18 T cell receptor beta chains below, sequenced in a study of blood T cell repertoires in COVID-19. The repertoire was sequenced with immunoSEQ multiplex PCR; TCRdb's copy has only in-frame clones and lacks some. Of 100,000 to 150,000 clones listed, about 85% are singletons. The sample was peripheral blood. All receptors derive from a woman older than 75 with acute or convalescent COVID-19.

The gene calls are TRBV18 and TRBJ1-6; D remains unclear. This CDR3 spans 13 amino acids. V was trimmed by 4 bases and J by 7 bases, leaving 8 bases between them. The germline CDR1 and CDR2 sequences are KGHSH and LQKENI. The CDR3 sequence: CASSLDWNSPLHF. The CDR3 region has the DNA TGTGCCAGCTCACTAGACTGGAATTCACCCCTCCACTTT.

This clone showed up just a few times. CDR3 sequence reads: CASSPSQGPGEQYV. Written as DNA, the CDR3 is TGTGCCAGCAGCCCATCACAGGGTCCGGGCGAGCAGTACGTC. The V and J genes are TRBV28 and TRBJ2-7; weak D call: TRBD1 (6 bases). Trimming left V 6 bases short and J 6 bases short, with 18 bases between. Germline values: CDR1 MDHEN, CDR2 SYDVKM. CDR3 length equals 14 residues.

The chain is built from TRBV5-1 and TRBJ1-5, with 11 bases matching TRBD1. This CDR3 region has 15 residues. Germline V lookup: CDR1 SGHRS, CDR2 YFSETQ. J lost 3 bases, V lost 4 bases, and 3 bases had no gene match. The DNA for the CDR3 is TGCGCCAGCAGCCGGACAGGGGGCATCAATCAGCCCCAGCATTTT. Amino acids: CASSRTGGINQPQHF.

The genes are TRBV7-3 and TRBJ2-2; D possibly corresponds to TRBD2 (5 bases). V lost 6 bases to trimming and J lost 4 bases, with 15 bases between them. CDR1 is SGHTA, CDR2 FQGTGA, per germline. The CDR3 has 15 amino acids. In DNA form, the CDR3 reads TGTGCCAGCAGTCGACTGGGAGAGGTCACCGGGGAGCTGTTTTTT. Its protein is CASSRLGEVTGELFF.

The chain is built from TRBV7-2 and TRBJ2-3; the match to TRBD1 covers 10 bases. The CDR3 contains 15 residues. Germline CDR1 reads SGHTA; CDR2 reads FQGNSA. After removal of 1 base from V and 7 bases from J, the junction contained 5 bases not matched to a gene. CDR3 nucleotides: TGTGCCAGCAGCTTAGGGGGACAGGGGACAAATACGCAGTATTTT. Residues: CASSLGGQGTNTQYF.

This chain uses TRBV4-3 with TRBJ2-1; D is undetermined. Germline V gene data show CDR1 as LGHNA and CDR2 as YSLEER. V shed 4 bases and J shed 4 bases, with 17 bases lying between them. The CDR3 totals 16 residues. In DNA, the CDR3 is TGCGCCAGCAGCCCACGTGGGCAATCGGTGTACAATGAGCAGTTCTTC. Translated: CASSPRGQSVYNEQFF.

The chain carries TRBV5-6 and TRBJ1-1; 8 positions agree with TRBD1. CDR3 length: 13 amino acids. The V segment lost 3 bases and the J segment 11 bases; nucleotides outside the gene matches: 9. Germline V CDR1 and CDR2: SGHDT, YYEEEE. The CDR3 coding sequence is TGTGCCAGCAGCTGGGGTCAGGGGGCCGGCGCTTTCTTT. It codes for CASSWGQGAGAFF.

The V call is TRBV2, the J call TRBJ1-1, with 9 bases aligning to TRBD1. This CDR3 has 13 amino acids. Germline V gene data show CDR1 as SNHLY and CDR2 as FYNNEI. The V gene end was trimmed by 11 bases and the J gene end by 3 bases; junction bases not matched to a gene: 7. Here the CDR3 reads CACRRTGDTEAFF. The CDR3 DNA sequence: TGTGCCTGCCGCCGGACAGGGGACACTGAAGCTTTCTTT.

V usage is TRBV9 and J usage is TRBJ2-7; TRBD2 agrees at 7 bases. Germline values: CDR1 SGDLS, CDR2 YYNGEE. The ends lost 5 bases at V and 0 bases at J; junction bases unmatched: 8. The CDR3 has 15 residues. CDR3 sequence (DNA): TGTGCCAGCAGTGGGGAGGGCAGAACCTCCTACGAGCAGTACTTC. This gives the protein CASSGEGRTSYEQYF.

The gene calls are TRBV19 and TRBJ1-4; 9 bases fit TRBD1. The CDR3 contains 17 residues. Trimming removed 4 bases from V and 7 bases from J; junction bases left unmatched: 13. CDR1 is LNHDA, CDR2 SQIVND, per germline (reference sequence). The CDR3 DNA follows: TGTGCCAGTAGTAGCGGCCCCTCCGGGACAGGGAGTGAAAAACTGTTTTTT. Amino acids: CASSSGPSGTGSEKLFF.

This clone has only a few counts. This sequence joins TRBV7-9 and TRBJ1-2; a weak D match, TRBD1 (5 bases). The CDR3 has 13 residues. CDR1 SEHNR and CDR2 FQNEAQ come from the germline V gene (reference sequence). V was clipped by 6 bases and J by 0 bases, with 8 bases between them. The CDR3 DNA sequence: TGTGCCAGCAGTCGACAGTCTAACTATGGCTACACCTTC. Protein sequence: CASSRQSNYGYTF.

This chain connects TRBV5-4 to TRBJ1-6; D call uncertain. V shed 4 bases and J shed 3 bases, with 8 bases lying between them. This CDR3 contains 14 residues. Germline CDR1 reads SGHNT; CDR2 reads YYREEE (reference sequence). CDR3: CASSRGNYNSPLHF. CDR3 bases: TGTGCCAGCAGCCGGGGAAACTATAATTCACCCCTCCACTTT.

This sequence joins TRBV19 and TRBJ2-1, with TRBD1 matching over 7 bases. Germline CDR1 LNHDA, CDR2 SQIVND (reference sequence). The CDR3 runs 16 residues. Trimming removed 4 bases from V and 0 bases from J; junction bases left unmatched: 6. DNA for the CDR3: TGTGCCAGTAGTACGGGGACAGCAGGCTCCTACAATGAGCAGTTCTTC. Translating gives CASSTGTAGSYNEQFF.

V and J are TRBV3-1 (or the pseudogene TRBV3-2) and TRBJ1-2; 8 nucleotides match TRBD1. Trimming removed 5 bases from V and 3 bases from J; junction bases left unmatched: 20. Germline CDR1 LGHDT, CDR2 YNNKEL (reference sequence). This CDR3 comprises 19 residues. The CDR3 DNA reads TGTGCCAGCAGCTATCAGATACAGAGGAAGGACAGGGCTTACTATGGCTACACCTTC. This gives the protein CASSYQIQRKDRAYYGYTF.

The genes are TRBV7-9 and TRBJ2-2; 8 bases are shared with TRBD1. The germline V gene has CDR1 SEHNR and CDR2 FQNEAQ (reference sequence). The CDR3 is made up of 15 amino acids. The ends lost 5 bases at V and 7 bases at J; junction bases unmatched: 9. The CDR3 DNA sequence: TGTGCCAGCAGCCCTGGACAGGGAGGTTTCGGGGAGCTGTTTTTT. Protein product: CASSPGQGGFGELFF. The full variable domain, completed using reference TRBV7-9 and TRBJ2-2, is DTGVSQNPRHKITKRGQNVTFRCDPISEHNRLYWYRQTLGQGPEFLTYFQNEAQLEKSRLLSDRFSAERPKGSFSTLEIQRTEQGDSAMYLCASSPGQGGFGELFFGEGSRLTVL.

The V and J genes are TRBV7-8 and TRBJ2-1; D is undetermined. Germline loops: CDR1 SGHVS, CDR2 FQNEAQ. The V end lost 1 base, the J end lost 7 bases, and 17 bases lay between the germline ends. This CDR3 is 16 amino acids long. For the CDR3, the DNA is TGTGCCAGCAGCTTAGAATTCAGGCCCTTACCAAATGAGCAGTTCTTC. Residues: CASSLEFRPLPNEQFF.

In DNA, the CDR3 is TGTGCCAGCAGCTTATATGACAAGCCTGAAAAACTGTTTTTT. This codes for CASSLYDKPEKLFF. V usage is TRBV13 and J usage is TRBJ1-4; D is unclear. The CDR3 runs to 14 residues. Trimming took 2 bases from V and 7 from J, leaving 11 bases between them. Germline CDR1 PRHDT, CDR2 FYEKMQ (reference sequence). Full variable domain (rest looked up from reference TRBV13 and TRBJ1-4): AAGVIQSPRHLIKEKRETATLKCYPIPRHDTVYWYQQGPGQDPQFLISFYEKMQSDKGSIPDRFSAQQFSDYHSELNMSSLELGDSALYFCASSLYDKPEKLFFGSGTQLSVL.

The chain is built from TRBV24-1 and TRBJ2-7; D possibly corresponds to TRBD2 (7 bases). This CDR3 comprises 16 residues. Germline CDR1 reads KGHDR; CDR2 reads SFDVKD. V was pared by 5 bases and J by 3 bases, with 19 bases between. This CDR3 reads CATSGRWGGLNYEQYF. For the CDR3, the DNA is TGTGCCACCAGTGGCCGATGGGGGGGCTTGAACTACGAGCAGTACTTC.